Listed here are 11 T cell receptor beta chains from one sample, sequenced in a study of blood T cell repertoires in COVID-19. Data came from immunoSEQ multiplex PCR; TCRdb stores just in-frame clones and leaves some out. The table shows under 130,000 clones, with nearly 90% occurring only once. Sequences were obtained from peripheral blood. Receptors were obtained from a man aged 45-65 years in a cohort sampled during active COVID-19.

The gene calls are TRBV29-1 and TRBJ1-2; TRBD1 might be the D (6 bases). Germline V gene lookup returns CDR1 SQVTM and CDR2 ANQGSEA. The CDR3 has 13 residues. The ends were cut back, 4 bases at V and 1 base at J, with 10 bases in the middle. In DNA, the CDR3 is TGCAGCGTTGGAGGGGGAGATAACTATGGCTACACCTTC. Encoded protein: CSVGGGDNYGYTF.

This chain joins TRBV12-3 or TRBV12-4 and TRBJ2-1; D is ambiguous. V lost 3 bases and J lost 9, with 9 bases in between. The CDR3 covers 12 residues. For the CDR3, the DNA is TGTGCCAGCAGTTTCTTGCCCAGTGAGCAGTTCTTC. It specifies CASSFLPSEQFF.

V usage is TRBV7-6 and J usage is TRBJ1-5; D unclear. The ends were cut back, 5 bases at V and 1 base at J, with 6 bases in the middle. Germline loops: CDR1 SGHVS, CDR2 FNYEAQ. This CDR3 contains 13 residues. The CDR3: CASSAGSNQPQHF. Here the CDR3 DNA reads TGTGCCAGCAGCGCGGGCAGCAATCAGCCCCAGCATTTT.

The V and J genes are TRBV21-1 and TRBJ2-5; the table's D call of TRBD1 was not tested on the DNA. TRBV21-1 is a known pseudogene. The CDR3 consists of 16 residues. DNA of the CDR3: TGTGCCAGCAGCAAAGACACAGGGGTGTACCAAGAGACCCAGTACTTC. Residues: CASSKDTGVYQETQYF.

This chain uses TRBV7-9 with TRBJ1-3, with D unclear. Germline CDR1 and CDR2: SEHNR and FQNEAQ (reference sequence). The CDR3 covers 15 residues. V was trimmed by 5 bases and J by 0 bases, leaving 11 bases between them. The DNA of the CDR3 is TGTGCCAGCAGCCGCCGGACTGACTCTGGAAACACCATATATTTT. Amino acid sequence: CASSRRTDSGNTIYF.

The chain has TRBV2 and TRBJ1-2; D gene unclear. The CDR3 sequence is 11 residues long. The ends were cut back, 4 bases at V and 7 bases at J, with 7 bases in the middle. Looked up from germline, CDR1 is SNHLY and CDR2 is FYNNEI. In DNA, the CDR3 is TGTGCCAGCAGTGCCGGGATTGGCTACACCTTC. Translated: CASSAGIGYTF.

The chain recombines TRBV7-3 with TRBJ2-3, with D tentatively TRBD2 (5 bases). V was clipped by 5 bases and J by 2 bases, with 14 bases between them. CDR1 is SGHTA, CDR2 FQGTGA, per germline. The CDR3 runs 15 residues. CDR3 loop: CASSLGASSTDTQYF. The CDR3 DNA follows: TGTGCCAGCAGCCTCGGCGCTAGCTCCACAGATACGCAGTATTTT.

The chain couples TRBV19 to TRBJ2-2; 8 bases align to TRBD1. This CDR3 comprises 16 residues. In germline, CDR1 is LNHDA, CDR2 SQIVND (reference sequence). With V trimmed by 3 bases and J by 6 bases, 9 bases remained unmatched. CDR3 sequence: CASSISGRGQSGELFF. The CDR3 DNA reads TGTGCCAGTAGTATTAGCGGCAGGGGGCAATCCGGGGAGCTGTTTTTT.

DNA for the CDR3: TGTGCCAGCAGCGAAGGGGCCCTGGGCACCGGGGAGCTGTTTTTT. This codes for CASSEGALGTGELFF. The chain joins TRBV5-8 to TRBJ2-2, with D perhaps matching TRBD1 (5 bases). The CDR3 consists of 15 residues. Trimming removed 4 bases at V and 4 bases at J, with 14 bases between. Germline CDR1 and CDR2: SGHTS and YDEGEE.

Comments on this clone: A junction end diverges from the germline sequence, so it may reflect a read error. This chain uses TRBV24-1 with TRBJ2-3; maybe TRBD2 (5 bases). The CDR3 is 13 residues long. Germline V CDR1 and CDR2: KGHDR, SFDVKD. CDR3 bases: TGTGCCACCAATGATCGGGGAGCAGATACGCAGTATTTT. Its protein is CATNDRGADTQYF.

This clone was recorded only once. The DNA of the CDR3 is TGTGCCAGCAGCCTCCTAGCGGGGGGGCGGGATACGCAGTATTTT. Amino acid sequence: CASSLLAGGRDTQYF. The V call is TRBV11-2, the J call TRBJ2-3; 12 bases are shared with TRBD2. CDR3 size: 15 residues. V was clipped by 5 bases and J by 6 bases; unmatched bases: 6. Looked up from germline, CDR1 is SGHAT and CDR2 is FQNNGV.